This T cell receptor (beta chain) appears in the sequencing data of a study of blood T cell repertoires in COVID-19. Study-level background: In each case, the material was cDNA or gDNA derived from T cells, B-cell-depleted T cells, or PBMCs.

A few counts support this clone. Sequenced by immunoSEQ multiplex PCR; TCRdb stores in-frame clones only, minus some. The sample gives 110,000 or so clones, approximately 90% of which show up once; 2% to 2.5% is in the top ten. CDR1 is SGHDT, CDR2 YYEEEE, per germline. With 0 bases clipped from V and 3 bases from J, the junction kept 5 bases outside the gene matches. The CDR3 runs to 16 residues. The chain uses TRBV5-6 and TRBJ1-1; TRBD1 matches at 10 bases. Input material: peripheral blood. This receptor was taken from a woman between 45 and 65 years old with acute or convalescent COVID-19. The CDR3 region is CASSLDWDRGDTEAFF. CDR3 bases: TGTGCCAGCAGCTTGGATTGGGACAGGGGCGACACTGAAGCTTTCTTT.